This T cell receptor beta chain was identified during a study of T cell responses to AZD1222 COVID-19 vaccine. The assay was immunoSEQ multiplex PCR, and TCRdb's table has in-frame clones only and misses some. Of around 180,000 clones listed, approximately 90% were seen once; the top ten hold approximately 3%. With 5 bases removed from V and 3 bases from J, the gap between germline ends came to 4 bases. The CDR3 is 12 residues long. Germline lookup yields CDR1 LNHDA and CDR2 SQIVND (reference sequence). This rearrangement joins TRBV19 to TRBJ1-4, with D uncertain. The source of this sequence is an adult in good health. This material consisted of peripheral blood, taken on day 0 of AZD1222 vaccination. The CDR3: CASSSANEKLFF. The CDR3 bases are TGTGCCAGTAGTTCGGCTAATGAAAAACTGTTTTTT.